One sample yielded the 13 T cell receptor beta chains listed below, sequenced in a study of blood T cells in healthy people across ages. The use of a sample-barcoded 5' primer and a J-beta primer mix characterized a second PCR of roughly 7 to 12 cycles. TCRdb fed the 5' RACE reads into MiXCR, producing one record per CDR3 protein. The sample records roughly 500,000 distinct CDR3 sequences, 27% being singletons. The sample consisted of blood. These receptors were collected from a woman in her 70s in good health.

This clonotype was picked up a small number of times. The J gene is TRBJ1-2, the V gene TRBV7-9; 9 bases fit TRBD1. V lost 2 bases, J lost 8 bases, and 12 bases stayed unmatched. CDR3 length: 16 amino acids. CDR1 is SEHNR, CDR2 FQNEAQ, per germline (reference sequence). The CDR3 nucleotides read TGTGCCAGCAGCTTATCCCTATTGACAGGGGGAGGAGGCTACACCTTC. Amino acid sequence: CASSLSLLTGGGGYTF. The whole variable domain, filled in from reference TRBV7-9 and TRBJ1-2, reads DTGVSQNPRHKITKRGQNVTFRCDPISEHNRLYWYRQTLGQGPEFLTYFQNEAQLEKSRLLSDRFSAERPKGSFSTLEIQRTEQGDSAMYLCASSLSLLTGGGGYTFGSGTRLTVV.

The rearrangement uses TRBV29-1 and TRBJ1-2; D remains unclear. The CDR3 loop spans 12 amino acids. Trimming cost V 3 bases and J 7 bases, with 12 bases left between them. CDR1 and CDR2 from the germline V gene are SQVTM and ANQGSEA. CDR3 amino acids: CSVEGNFFGYTF. For the CDR3, the DNA is TGCAGCGTTGAGGGCAATTTCTTTGGCTACACCTTC. The whole variable domain, filled in from reference TRBV29-1 and TRBJ1-2, reads SAVISQKPSRDICQRGTSLTIQCQVDSQVTMMFWYRQQPGQSLTLIATANQGSEATYESGFVIDKFPISRPNLTFSTLTVSNMSPEDSSIYLCSVEGNFFGYTFGSGTRLTVV.

The chain is built from TRBV12-3 or TRBV12-4 and TRBJ2-7, with 8 bases that match TRBD2. The CDR3 contains 15 residues. The J segment lost 3 bases and the V segment lost 5 bases, leaving 9 bases of the junction unmatched. The CDR3 nucleotides are TGTGCCAGCAGTCCGACCCGGGGGGGCATCTACGAGCAGTACTTC. It encodes CASSPTRGGIYEQYF.

In the case of this clonotype: The missing conserved phenylalanine or tryptophan at the end of this CDR3 makes a read error likely. The chain uses TRBV2 and TRBJ2-7; the D is unclear. The CDR3 is made up of 16 amino acids. CDR1 and CDR2 (germline): SNHLY, FYNNEI. V was clipped by 4 bases and J by 0 bases, with 16 bases between them. For the CDR3, the DNA is TGTGCCAGCAGTGGTCTTGGGCAGACAAGCTCCTACGAGCAGTACATC. Its translation: CASSGLGQTSSYEQYI.

This chain connects TRBV6-2 or TRBV6-3 to TRBJ2-7; weak D call: TRBD1 (6 bases). The CDR3 extends over 16 amino acids. V was pared by 5 bases and J by 3 bases, with 20 bases between. The germline V gene encodes CDR1 MNHEY and CDR2 SVGEGT. The CDR3 DNA is TGTGCCAGCAGTCCGGGCGTAGTCTGGGGGCTCTACGAGCAGTACTTC. Amino acid sequence: CASSPGVVWGLYEQYF.

This chain links TRBV20-1 with TRBJ1-6, with D hard to call. Trimming cost V 3 bases and J 2 bases, with 14 bases left between them. Germline V lookup: CDR1 DFQATT, CDR2 SNEGSKA (reference sequence). CDR3 size: 16 residues. CDR3 region: CSASPPRRTYNSPLHF. The CDR3 DNA follows: TGCAGTGCTAGTCCTCCGCGGAGAACCTATAATTCACCCCTCCACTTT.

This clonotype was counted a few times. The CDR3 loop is CASSSPFTDTQYF. DNA for the CDR3: TGTGCCAGCAGTTCCCCTTTCACAGATACGCAGTATTTT. J is TRBJ2-3 and V is TRBV12-3 or TRBV12-4; D is uncertain. Deletions cut 4 bases from V and 2 bases from J, with 7 bases between. CDR3 size: 13 residues.

The V gene is TRBV3-1, the J gene TRBJ2-7; 7 positions match TRBD1. This CDR3 comprises 14 residues. Germline V gene lookup returns CDR1 LGHDT and CDR2 YNNKEL (reference sequence). V lost 4 bases to trimming and J lost 3 bases; unmatched junction nucleotides: 6. The CDR3 DNA follows: TGTGCCAGCAGCCCCCGATGGGACAGCTACGAGCAGTACTTC. Protein: CASSPRWDSYEQYF.

The CDR3: CASSYIQGRNSPLHF. CDR3 DNA sequence: TGTGCCAGCAGTTACATACAGGGGCGGAATTCACCCCTCCACTTT. The genes are TRBV6-6 and TRBJ1-6, with TRBD1 identical over 7 bases. V lost 2 bases to trimming and J lost 7 bases; unmatched junction nucleotides: 5. Germline V gene sequence: CDR1 MNHNY, CDR2 SVGAGI (reference sequence). The CDR3 is made up of 15 amino acids.

This clonotype was seen ten or more times. V usage is TRBV5-6 and J usage is TRBJ2-7; D gene ambiguous. There are 12 residues in the CDR3. Trimming pared 2 bases from V and 3 bases from J, leaving 6 bases between. Germline CDR1 reads SGHDT; CDR2 reads YYEEEE. The CDR3: CASSLGRYEQYF. The CDR3 nucleotides are TGTGCCAGCAGCTTAGGGCGCTACGAGCAGTACTTC.

This clonotype was seen a few times. This sequence joins TRBV20-1 and TRBJ2-7; TRBD1 might be the D (5 bases). This CDR3 contains 15 residues. Germline V gene lookup returns CDR1 DFQATT and CDR2 SNEGSKA (reference sequence). With 0 bases removed from V and 0 bases from J, the gap between germline ends came to 12 bases. CDR3 sequence (DNA): TGCAGTGCTAGAGATCCGTGGCAGGGCTCCTACGAGCAGTACTTC. Encoded protein: CSARDPWQGSYEQYF.

The genes are TRBV20-1 and TRBJ1-1, with 9 bases aligning to TRBD1. V shed 4 bases and J 0 bases; nucleotides not matched to a gene: 9. The CDR3 has 16 amino acids. Germline V gives CDR1 DFQATT, CDR2 SNEGSKA (reference sequence). CDR3 protein: CSATPGGTGMNTEAFF. CDR3 coding DNA: TGCAGTGCTACACCTGGAGGGACAGGGATGAACACTGAAGCTTTCTTT.

The chain is built from TRBV4-2 and TRBJ2-4; D remains unclear. The CDR3 contains 13 residues. Germline V CDR1 and CDR2: LGHNA, YNFKEQ. Between the trimmed V and J ends, which lost 1 base and 12 bases, there was a span of 13 bases. CDR3 amino acids: CASSQVRAPYQYF. In nucleotides, the CDR3 is TGTGCCAGCAGCCAAGTACGGGCCCCCTATCAGTACTTC.